Detailed here is one T cell receptor (beta chain). This clone was detected once. Its antigen specificity is not known. No much larger clone is present one base from it, and per-base qualities are unavailable. The sample originates from a study of blood T cell repertoires in COVID-19 (dated by TCRdb to about 2020). Concerning the study at large: The collaborator samples originated in the United States, Italy and Spain and spanned the acute and convalescent phases of COVID-19. Deeply sampled blood TCRbeta repertoires from subjects exposed to, actively infected with, or recovered from COVID-19 were included in the dataset. The repertoires were released in a freely available public database meant as a resource for research on the immune response to SARS-CoV-2. Where available, HLA class I and class II types were obtained from metadata supplied by the sample provider rather than from assay-based typing. Samples were obtained from the ongoing ImmuneRACE study (first 160 participants) and from 1,000 to 1,500 subjects provided by 6 global collaborators. Sample metadata almost always included a de-identified subject ID, COVID-19 status, age in years and sex. The material from the prospective study consisted of cDNA or gDNA derived from T cells, B-cell-depleted T cells, or PBMCs. Here is what the overall study found, with its caveats: How much clinical and demographic metadata was included differed by source and by participant, and the metadata was provided uncurated.

The V end loses 4 bases and the J end loses 4 bases, and a stretch of 13 bases separates them. Inclusive of the bounding cysteine and phenylalanine, the CDR3 is 14 residues long. Only the CDR3 part of the read is kept: 42 bases, read in frame from the first base. Taken from the germline V gene (reference sequence), the CDR1 and CDR2 loops are SEHNR and FQNEAQ. At one collaborating source in Seattle, patients were enrolled during active infection and were followed longitudinally through the course of disease. Whole blood was collected in K2EDTA tubes by collaborating institutions according to the institutions' own protocols. For TCRbeta analysis, collaborators shipped samples as frozen whole blood, isolated PBMCs, or DNA extracted from either of those sample types. The immunoSEQ Assay, a bias-controlled multiplex PCR, was used to amplify TCRbeta CDR3 regions from genomic DNA. As for the original processing: The number of nucleated cells in each sample was estimated from the amplification of reference gene primers within the assay. To quantify the absolute abundance of each unique TCRbeta CDR3 rearrangement, sequence reads were collapsed and filtered. Productive Simpson clonality was computed per sample as the square root of Simpson's diversity index over productive rearrangements. TCRdb limited this immuneACCESS table to in-frame rearrangements with V and J called. A share of clones is missing; checked studies link under half to unresolved V genes, and the rest is unexplained. V and J calls and clone size come straight from that table; D and trimming were deduced from the DNA. This sample lists some 360,000 clones; more than 70% were detected once. The top ten clones comprise less than 5% of the sample.

The sequence was collected from a woman aged 60-75 years with COVID-19, enrolled during active disease. The rearranged chain carries TRBV7-9 and TRBJ1-2; TRBD1 is possibly the D segment (5 matching bases). The sequenced material came from peripheral blood. This receptor has the CDR3 CASSSPGVSYGYTF. In nucleotide form, the sequence is TGTGCCAGCAGCTCCCCGGGGGTAAGCTATGGCTACACCTTC.